This T cell receptor beta chain is from a study of regulatory T cells in long-lasting Graves disease. Building of the TCR beta libraries involved iRepertoire HTBI primers and Arm-PCR of CDR3 regions. TCRdb reanalysed the multiplex PCR reads using MiXCR and keeps one entry per CDR3 protein. The sample shows a few hundred thousand distinct CDR3 sequences, 22% of them seen only once. V was shortened by 0 bases and J by 3 bases, with 15 bases between the two germline ends. Germline CDR1 and CDR2: SGDLS and YYNGEE. This CDR3 comprises 16 residues. Time point reported: persistent/refractory GD, antithyroid drugs over 5 years with positive TRAb. From RNA extracted from PBMCs, the TCR library was made. The EDTA tubes were filled with about 10 milliliters of drawn peripheral blood.

This material consisted of peripheral blood mononuclear cells (PBMCs), taken when the disease was refractory, from a patient treated with antithyroid drugs. This receptor was taken from a female donor with Graves disease. This rearrangement joins TRBV9 to TRBJ1-2, with D unresolved. The CDR3 sequence: CASSVGFKDWDYGYTF. In DNA form, the CDR3 reads TGTGCCAGCAGCGTAGGGTTTAAGGACTGGGACTATGGCTACACCTTC.